Shown below are 32 T cell receptor beta chains from a single sample sequenced in a study of CD8 T cells in ankylosing spondylitis (dated by TCRdb to the late 2010s). Library method: 5' RACE. The data were produced on an Illumina HiSeq 2500. The raw public data were reprocessed by TCRdb itself: fastp quality trimming at Q25, MiXCR clonotype calling, in-frame beta chains only. Every distinct CDR3 protein forms one entry, paired with its most common genes and DNA. In this sample the table shows 250,000 to 350,000 distinct CDR3 sequences, around 18% of which occur a single time. The biggest ten clones account for roughly 7.3% of the sample. The specimen sequenced was blood, either unsorted or a sorted T cell fraction (not recorded which). Receptors were obtained from a male donor with ankylosing spondylitis or in good health (not recorded which).

J is TRBJ1-4 and V is TRBV5-1; D unresolved. Between the trimmed V and J ends, which lost 0 bases and 8 bases, there was a span of 11 bases. CDR1 and CDR2 from the germline V gene are SGHRS and YFSETQ. This CDR3 region has 14 residues. CDR3 sequence: CASSLASSGEKLFF. Here the CDR3 DNA reads TGCGCCAGCAGCTTGGCCTCCAGTGGGGAAAAACTGTTTTTT. The full variable domain, completed using reference TRBV5-1 and TRBJ1-4, is KAGVTQTPRYLIKTRGQQVTLSCSPISGHRSVSWYQQTPGQGLQFLFEYFSETQRNKGNFPGRFSGRQFSNSRSEMNVSTLELGDSALYLCASSLASSGEKLFFGSGTQLSVL.

The CDR3 bases are TGCGCCAGCAGCTTCGGACTAGCGGGAGGGAAACCAAAGATCACAGATACGCAGTATTTT. Residues: CASSFGLAGGKPKITDTQYF. The chain recombines TRBV5-1 with TRBJ2-3; 15 bases line up with TRBD2. The CDR3 consists of 20 residues. Per the germline V gene, CDR1 is SGHRS and CDR2 is YFSETQ. V gave up 2 bases and J gave up 2 bases; unmatched junction bases: 12.

This clonotype was detected a few times. The rearrangement joins TRBV7-3 to TRBJ2-3; 8 bases map to TRBD1. V was pared by 2 bases and J by 2 bases, with 6 bases of the junction left unmatched. Germline-derived CDR1 and CDR2 are SGHTA and FQGTGA. The CDR3 totals 16 residues. CDR3 coding DNA: TGTGCCAGCAGCTTATCGGCAGGGGGCCACACAGATACGCAGTATTTT. Protein: CASSLSAGGHTDTQYF.

This clonotype was detected many times. The rearrangement links TRBV5-1 to TRBJ2-5; 7 nucleotides line up with TRBD2. This CDR3 comprises 15 residues. J lost 3 bases, V lost 3 bases, and 8 bases had no gene match. Germline assignment: CDR1 SGHRS and CDR2 YFSETQ. The CDR3 here is CASSSLAGVEETQYF. Here the CDR3 DNA reads TGCGCCAGCAGCTCTCTCGCGGGAGTCGAAGAGACCCAGTACTTC.

This clonotype was found many times. The chain is built from TRBV24-1 and TRBJ2-3, with 12 nucleotides matching TRBD2. The CDR3 totals 18 residues. V shed 5 bases and J 5 bases; nucleotides not matched to a gene: 13. Germline-derived CDR1 and CDR2 are KGHDR and SFDVKD. DNA for the CDR3: TGTGCCACCAGTGCCCTACCCAGGACTAGCGGGGTGGGAGATACGCAGTATTTT. It translates to CATSALPRTSGVGDTQYF.

The chain joins TRBV12-3 or TRBV12-4 to TRBJ1-1; 9 bases line up with TRBD1. The CDR3 runs to 15 residues. V gave up 3 bases and J gave up 3 bases; unmatched junction bases: 5. The CDR3 DNA is TGTGCCAGCAGTTTTGGACAGGGGAGGCACACTGAAGCTTTCTTT. Translated, it gives CASSFGQGRHTEAFF.

This clonotype has just a few counts. This chain links TRBV9 with TRBJ2-1, with TRBD2 matching over 14 bases. This CDR3 spans 16 amino acids. Per the germline V gene, CDR1 is SGDLS and CDR2 is YYNGEE. With V trimmed by 4 bases and J by 6 bases, 6 bases remained unmatched. The chain's CDR3 is CASSKTGTSGGNEQFF. For the CDR3, the DNA is TGTGCCAGCAGCAAGACTGGGACTAGCGGGGGCAATGAGCAGTTCTTC.

This sequence joins TRBV20-1 and TRBJ2-1; D unclear. The CDR3 consists of 16 residues. Trimming left V 5 bases short and J 0 bases short, with 17 bases between. Looked up from germline, CDR1 is DFQATT and CDR2 is SNEGSKA (reference sequence). CDR3 loop: CSAPLRHASSYNEQFF. The DNA of the CDR3 is TGCAGTGCTCCCCTCCGACACGCCAGCTCCTACAATGAGCAGTTCTTC.

This clonotype came up a few times. The V call is TRBV5-1, the J call TRBJ2-2; TRBD2 matches at 13 bases. The germline V gene encodes CDR1 SGHRS and CDR2 YFSETQ. The CDR3 has 16 residues. V lost 3 bases to trimming and J lost 5 bases; unmatched junction nucleotides: 4. The CDR3, as DNA: TGCGCCAGCAGCTCTTTGACTAGCGGGGGGACCGGGGAGCTGTTTTTT. Its translation is CASSSLTSGGTGELFF.

This chain joins TRBV29-1 and TRBJ2-7; the D gene is possibly TRBD1 (6 bases). The CDR3 extends over 14 amino acids. Germline V gene lookup returns CDR1 SQVTM and CDR2 ANQGSEA. V was clipped by 8 bases and J by 4 bases, with 21 bases between them. The CDR3 loop is CSRFDRSLEYEQYV. The CDR3, as DNA: TGCAGCCGTTTTGACAGGTCCCTCGAGTACGAGCAGTACGTC.

The rearrangement uses TRBV5-1 and TRBJ2-1; 7 positions agree with TRBD2. CDR1 is SGHRS and CDR2 is YFSETQ in the germline V gene. There are 15 residues in the CDR3. Germline trimming cut 0 bases from V and 4 bases from J; bases unmatched to any gene: 4. The chain's CDR3 is CASSLGTAGYNEQFF. The DNA for the CDR3 is TGCGCCAGCAGCTTGGGTACAGCGGGGTACAATGAGCAGTTCTTC.

The V gene is TRBV3-1, the J gene TRBJ2-2; possibly TRBD1 for D (6 bases). The CDR3 sequence is 15 residues long. Germline CDR1 is LGHDT and CDR2 is YNNKEL (reference sequence). Trimming cost V 3 bases and J 0 bases, with 8 bases left between them. The CDR3 sequence is CASSHRQANTGELFF. The CDR3 coding sequence is TGTGCCAGCAGCCACAGACAGGCGAACACCGGGGAGCTGTTTTTT.

A few counts support this clonotype. The chain uses TRBV12-3 or TRBV12-4 and TRBJ1-5, with 9 positions matching TRBD1. The CDR3 is made up of 14 amino acids. V was clipped by 3 bases and J by 4 bases; unmatched bases: 1. CDR3 region: CASSFGTGNQPQHF. The CDR3 DNA reads as TGTGCCAGCAGTTTCGGGACAGGGAATCAGCCCCAGCATTTT.

In this sample, this clonotype turned up many times. The V call is TRBV7-8, the J call TRBJ1-4; D is ambiguous. The germline gives CDR1 SGHVS, CDR2 FQNEAQ. V dropped 4 bases and J dropped 10 bases, with 10 bases sitting between them. This CDR3 contains 12 residues. The DNA of the CDR3 is TGTGCCAGCAGCTCAGTTGAGGGAAAACTGTTTTTT. As protein: CASSSVEGKLFF. The complete variable domain, with remaining parts taken from reference TRBV7-8 and TRBJ1-4, reads GAGVSQSPRYKVAKRGQDVALRCDPISGHVSLFWYQQALGQGPEFLTYFQNEAQLDKSGLPSDRFFAERPEGSVSTLKIQRTQQEDSAVYLCASSSVEGKLFFGSGTQLSVL.

This clonotype has only a few counts. This chain links TRBV20-1 with TRBJ1-1; no clear D gene. The CDR3 length is 11 residues. V dropped 6 bases and J dropped 4 bases, with 9 bases sitting between them. Germline CDR1 reads DFQATT; CDR2 reads SNEGSKA (reference sequence). CDR3 coding DNA: TGCAGTGCGCCGGGGTTCACTGAAGCTTTCTTT. This encodes CSAPGFTEAFF.

V gene TRBV12-3 or TRBV12-4 combines with J gene TRBJ1-1; D unresolved. The CDR3 has 14 amino acids. Trimming stripped 7 bases from V and 0 bases from J, with 12 bases between. CDR3 DNA: TGTGCCAGCACCGCGGTCGGAATGAACACTGAAGCTTTCTTT. Its translation is CASTAVGMNTEAFF.

The chain joins TRBV20-1 to TRBJ1-5, with D possibly matching TRBD1 (5 bases). The CDR3 has 16 amino acids. Germline V gene data show CDR1 as DFQATT and CDR2 as SNEGSKA (reference sequence). The V gene lost 5 bases and the J gene lost 6 bases, with 23 bases spanning the gap. The CDR3 is CSAQAGAQGGGQPQHF. CDR3 in DNA: TGCAGTGCTCAAGCGGGTGCCCAGGGTGGCGGTCAGCCCCAGCATTTT.

With regard to this clonotype: The junction shows a germline mismatch at one end, possibly a read error. This chain uses TRBV27 with TRBJ2-1; 9 bases are shared with TRBD2. This CDR3 comprises 14 residues. CDR1 is MNHEY, CDR2 SMNVEV, per germline (reference sequence). CDR3 nucleotides: TGTGCCAGCACGAGCGGGAGGCTATACAATGTGCAGTTCTTC. It is translated as CASTSGRLYNVQFF.

This clonotype was counted a few times. The rearrangement links TRBV27 to TRBJ2-1, with D tentatively TRBD1 (6 bases). Per germline, CDR1 MNHEY and CDR2 SMNVEV (reference sequence). Trimming removed 4 bases from V and 4 bases from J, with 20 bases in between. The CDR3 contains 17 residues. The CDR3 nucleotides are TGTGCCAGCAGTTCCAGACAGGTACTAGGAATTTACAATGAGCAGTTCTTC. Translation gives CASSSRQVLGIYNEQFF.

In its sample, this clonotype was seen many times. The chain carries TRBV5-1 and TRBJ2-2; D is unclear. V was shortened by 1 base and J by 0 bases, with 13 bases between the two germline ends. CDR1 is SGHRS and CDR2 is YFSETQ in the germline V gene. The CDR3 covers 17 residues. Here the CDR3 DNA reads TGCGCCAGCAGCTTGAGTCAGAAGTCCTCGAACACCGGGGAGCTGTTTTTT. Translation gives CASSLSQKSSNTGELFF.

This clonotype was seen ten or more times. The chain links TRBV20-1 to TRBJ2-4, with TRBD2 matching 9 bases. CDR3 length: 12 amino acids. The junction had 4 bases not matched to a gene; V was cut back by 4 bases and J by 9 bases. Germline CDR1 DFQATT, CDR2 SNEGSKA (reference sequence). CDR3 sequence: CSATAGGPIQYF. In DNA, the CDR3 is TGCAGTGCTACAGCGGGAGGTCCCATTCAGTACTTC.

This clonotype has more than one count but fewer than ten. The chain employs TRBV5-1 and TRBJ2-3; D is perhaps TRBD1 or TRBD2 (5 bases each). Deletions cut 7 bases from V and 5 bases from J, with 23 bases between. CDR1 is SGHRS and CDR2 is YFSETQ in the germline V gene. The CDR3 has 16 amino acids. The CDR3 region is CASHPGTSNTGDTQYF. The DNA for the CDR3 is TGCGCCAGCCACCCAGGGACCAGTAATACGGGAGATACGCAGTATTTT.

The CDR3 protein is CASSTGTTSNQPQHF. In DNA, the CDR3 is TGTGCCAGCAGCACCGGGACAACGAGCAATCAGCCCCAGCATTTT. The gene calls are TRBV7-9 and TRBJ1-5; the D gene is possibly TRBD1 (6 bases). Looked up from germline, CDR1 is SEHNR and CDR2 is FQNEAQ (reference sequence). Trimming shortened V by 5 bases and J by 1 base, and 12 bases separated the two germline ends. The CDR3 runs 15 residues. Variable domain in full (rest from reference TRBV7-9 and TRBJ1-5): DTGVSQNPRHKITKRGQNVTFRCDPISEHNRLYWYRQTLGQGPEFLTYFQNEAQLEKSRLLSDRFSAERPKGSFSTLEIQRTEQGDSAMYLCASSTGTTSNQPQHFGDGTRLSIL.

This clonotype was found a few times. The V and J genes are TRBV7-2 and TRBJ1-1; TRBD1 matches at 7 bases. This CDR3 spans 15 amino acids. Germline CDR1 reads SGHTA; CDR2 reads FQGNSA. With V trimmed by 5 bases and J by 4 bases, 10 bases remained unmatched. The CDR3 DNA reads as TGTGCCAGCAGCAGATCGGGACAGAGTGCCACTGAAGCTTTCTTT. Encoded protein: CASSRSGQSATEAFF.

This clonotype was seen a handful of times. The V and J genes are TRBV5-8 and TRBJ2-3; perhaps TRBD1 as D (6 bases). From germline, CDR1 is SGHTS and CDR2 YDEGEE. V was cut by 4 bases and J by 4 bases, with 16 bases left in between. The length of the CDR3 is 15 residues. CDR3 coding DNA: TGTGCCAGCAGCCTTGGACAGAATTGGGCAGATACGCAGTATTTT. Its translation: CASSLGQNWADTQYF.

This clonotype was found a few times. The CDR3 sequence is CASSFLDSRLAKNIQYF. The CDR3 bases are TGTGCCAGCAGCTTTCTCGACAGTAGATTAGCCAAAAACATTCAGTACTTC. The chain links TRBV7-8 to TRBJ2-4; tentatively, D is TRBD1 (5 bases). CDR3 length: 17 residues. Germline lookup yields CDR1 SGHVS and CDR2 FQNEAQ. V lost 3 bases and J 0 bases, leaving 15 bases between the germline ends.

The rearrangement joins TRBV5-4 to TRBJ2-1; 10 bases align to TRBD2. This CDR3 is built from 21 residues. The V segment lost 3 bases and the J segment 3 bases; nucleotides outside the gene matches: 21. CDR1 is SGHNT, CDR2 YYREEE, per germline (reference sequence). CDR3 bases: TGTGCCAGCAGCTCGCCCTCTCTAGCGGGAGTTTTGGGGAGGGTCTACAATGAGCAGTTCTTC. Translation: CASSSPSLAGVLGRVYNEQFF. Full variable domain (rest looked up from reference TRBV5-4 and TRBJ2-1): ETGVTQSPTHLIKTRGQQVTLRCSSQSGHNTVSWYQQALGQGPQFIFQYYREEENGRGNFPPRFSGLQFPNYSSELNVNALELDDSALYLCASSSPSLAGVLGRVYNEQFFGPGTRLTVL.

CDR3 region: CASSTTGGLAVETQYF. The CDR3 region has the DNA TGCGCCAGCAGCACGACAGGGGGCCTGGCCGTGGAGACCCAGTACTTC. The rearrangement joins TRBV5-1 to TRBJ2-5, with 10 bases matching TRBD1. The CDR3 runs 16 residues. Germline V gene lookup returns CDR1 SGHRS and CDR2 YFSETQ. Germline trimming cut 4 bases from V and 5 bases from J; bases unmatched to any gene: 11.

This clonotype has only a few counts. J is TRBJ1-2 and V is TRBV2; unclear D gene. The CDR3 has 12 residues. V was trimmed by 6 bases and J by 4 bases, leaving 9 bases between them. Per germline, CDR1 SNHLY and CDR2 FYNNEI. CDR3 in amino acids: CASSDDTYGYTF. CDR3 DNA sequence: TGTGCCAGCAGCGATGACACCTATGGCTACACCTTC. Looking up the rest from reference TRBV2 and TRBJ1-2 gives the full variable domain: EPEVTQTPSHQVTQMGQEVILRCVPISNHLYFYWYRQILGQKVEFLVSFYNNEISEKSEIFDDQFSVERPDGSNFTLKIRSTKLEDSAMYFCASSDDTYGYTFGSGTRLTVV.

This clonotype was seen only a few times. CDR3 sequence reads: CSVEEGTNYGYTF. CDR3 bases: TGCAGCGTTGAGGAAGGTACTAACTATGGCTACACCTTC. The V gene is TRBV29-1, the J gene TRBJ1-2; D uncertain. Germline CDR1 is SQVTM and CDR2 is ANQGSEA. This CDR3 comprises 13 residues. V shed 3 bases and J shed 0 bases, with 8 bases lying between them.

A few counts support this clonotype. This rearrangement joins TRBV4-1 to TRBJ1-1; no clear D gene. The CDR3 covers 11 residues. V shed 8 bases and J shed 6 bases, with 10 bases lying between them. Germline CDR1 is MGHRA and CDR2 is YSYEKL. This CDR3 reads CASQLGSEAFF. The CDR3 DNA follows: TGCGCCAGCCAGTTAGGGTCTGAAGCTTTCTTT.

This sequence joins TRBV12-3 or TRBV12-4 and TRBJ2-3; D is ambiguous. The CDR3 covers 13 residues. V was cut by 3 bases and J by 6 bases, with 10 bases left in between. Here the CDR3 reads CASSLTPADTQYF. In DNA, the CDR3 is TGTGCCAGCAGTTTGACACCAGCGGATACGCAGTATTTT.